This T cell receptor (beta chain) was sequenced in a study of cytomegalovirus exposure and HLA in healthy donors. Regarding the study as a whole: Researchers had no immune exposure information except CMV serostatus available. One later analysis reportedly identified an Asian-associated ancestry cluster that showed fewer N-insertions than the approximately 670-donor mean. Analysis was performed later, and it showed HLA-associated TCR beta chains to be more clonally expanded than equally common others. Later analysis identified over 15,000 TCR beta sequences associated with HLA alleles, using a false discovery rate threshold of 0.05.

As concerns this clone: Its antigen is as yet unknown.

The CDR3 has 15 amino acids. Looked up from germline, CDR1 is MNHEY and CDR2 is SMNVEV (reference sequence). The germline V and J ends were trimmed by 0 bases and 0 bases, with 6 bases remaining between them. Both 60 Vbeta primers and 13 Jbeta primers went into the PCR. Profiled with immunoSEQ multiplex PCR; TCRdb holds only in-frame clones, not every one. This table holds over 150,000 clones, around 72% found once. The sequence derives from a woman aged 50 to 60 in good health and CMV-seropositive. Material for sequencing was PBMCs. The chain has TRBV27 and TRBJ2-1; the D is unclear. CDR3 protein: CASSLSSSSYNEQFF. DNA of the CDR3: TGTGCCAGCAGTTTATCAAGCTCCTCCTACAATGAGCAGTTCTTC.